The 9 T cell receptor beta chains below were found in one sample sequenced in a study of regulatory T cells in long-lasting Graves disease. CDR3 regions were amplified by Arm-PCR using iRepertoire HTBI primers to build TCR beta libraries. Using its own MiXCR run on the multiplex PCR reads, TCRdb lists one record per CDR3 protein. The data show 350,000 to 550,000 distinct CDR3 sequences, around 17% seen once. Indicated time point: newly diagnosed GD, antithyroid drugs for less than 3 months. The TCR library was made from RNA that had been extracted from PBMCs in TRIzol. The same sample was also studied in work on T cells in Graves' hyperthyroidism and ophthalmopathy.

The source was peripheral blood mononuclear cells (PBMCs), collected at new diagnosis, from a patient treated with antithyroid drugs. These receptors all come from a woman aged 18-29 years with Graves disease.

This clonotype was seen ten or more times. This sequence joins TRBV10-3 and TRBJ2-3; 8 positions match TRBD2. This CDR3 is built from 13 residues. CDR1 is ENHRY, CDR2 SYGVKD, per germline. The junction had 4 bases not matched to a gene; V was cut back by 6 bases and J by 5 bases. The CDR3 region has the DNA TGTGCCATCAGGGAGCTAGCGGGAGATACGCAGTATTTT. Amino acids: CAIRELAGDTQYF.

This clonotype was seen ten or more times. The rearrangement uses TRBV20-1 and TRBJ2-1; D is uncertain. This CDR3 has 16 amino acids. V dropped 0 bases and J dropped 0 bases, with 12 bases sitting between them. CDR1 is DFQATT, CDR2 SNEGSKA, per germline (reference sequence). In DNA form, the CDR3 reads TGCAGTGCTAGAGATCGGGCGGCCCCCTCCTACAATGAGCAGTTCTTC. It encodes CSARDRAAPSYNEQFF.

This clonotype was detected a few times. CDR3 nucleotides: TGTGCCACCAGTGACCAAGGGACTAGTAACTACAATGAGCAGTTCTTC. Translated, it gives CATSDQGTSNYNEQFF. The chain recombines TRBV24-1 with TRBJ2-1, with 8 bases lining up with TRBD2. The CDR3 is 16 residues long. Germline CDR1 and CDR2: KGHDR and SFDVKD. Trimming at V came to 4 bases and at J to 3 bases, leaving 7 bases not matched to a gene.

This clonotype occurred a few times. The chain combines TRBV10-1 with TRBJ2-3; weak D call: TRBD2 (6 bases). There are 14 residues in the CDR3. V shed 4 bases and J shed 1 base, with 9 bases lying between them. The germline CDR1 and CDR2 sequences are WNHNN and SYGVQD (reference sequence). For the CDR3, the DNA is TGCGCCAGCAGTGGGGCTAGCGGCACAGATACGCAGTATTTT. Translating it yields CASSGASGTDTQYF.

This clonotype was detected many times. This CDR3 reads CSASSLAGGPGEQYF. The CDR3 DNA reads TGCAGCGCCTCATCCCTAGCGGGAGGGCCGGGGGAGCAGTACTTC. This chain uses TRBV29-1 with TRBJ2-7, with TRBD2 matching over 12 bases. The germline V gene has CDR1 SQVTM and CDR2 ANQGSEA. With 7 bases clipped from V and 7 bases from J, the junction kept 14 bases outside the gene matches. CDR3 length: 15 residues.

This clonotype was observed many times. V and J are TRBV6-1 and TRBJ2-3; 14 bases fit TRBD2. J was trimmed by 5 bases and V by 5 bases; bases with no gene match: 6. The CDR3 extends over 16 amino acids. Per germline, CDR1 MNHNS and CDR2 SASEGT. This CDR3 is CASSRLAGGPIDTQYF. DNA of the CDR3: TGTGCCAGCAGTCGACTAGCGGGAGGGCCGATAGATACGCAGTATTTT.

This clonotype appeared many times. The chain couples TRBV5-1 to TRBJ1-1; D is perhaps TRBD1 (5 bases). The CDR3 contains 14 residues. Germline CDR1 reads SGHRS; CDR2 reads YFSETQ. V shed 5 bases and J shed 4 bases, with 15 bases lying between them. The CDR3 protein is CASSDSGKGTEAFF. The CDR3 DNA reads as TGCGCCAGCAGTGACTCAGGGAAGGGCACTGAAGCTTTCTTT.

This clonotype has a single count. This likely comes from a read error, as the CDR3 has no conserved phenylalanine or tryptophan at its end. J is TRBJ2-7 and V is TRBV6-1; no clear D. The CDR3 is made up of 14 amino acids. CDR1 and CDR2 from the germline V gene are MNHNS and SASEGT. V was trimmed by 5 bases and J by 0 bases, leaving 11 bases between them. The CDR3 sequence is CASSHRSSSYEQYS. The CDR3 coding sequence is TGTGCCAGCAGTCACCGGAGTTCCTCCTACGAGCAGTACTCC.

This chain connects TRBV28 to TRBJ1-5; D remains unclear. The V end lost 2 bases, the J end lost 0 bases, and 11 bases lay between the germline ends. The CDR3 is 16 residues long. CDR1 is MDHEN and CDR2 is SYDVKM in the germline V gene. The CDR3 bases are TGTGCCAGCAGTTTACCGGAGGCTTATAGCAATCAGCCCCAGCATTTT. This codes for CASSLPEAYSNQPQHF.